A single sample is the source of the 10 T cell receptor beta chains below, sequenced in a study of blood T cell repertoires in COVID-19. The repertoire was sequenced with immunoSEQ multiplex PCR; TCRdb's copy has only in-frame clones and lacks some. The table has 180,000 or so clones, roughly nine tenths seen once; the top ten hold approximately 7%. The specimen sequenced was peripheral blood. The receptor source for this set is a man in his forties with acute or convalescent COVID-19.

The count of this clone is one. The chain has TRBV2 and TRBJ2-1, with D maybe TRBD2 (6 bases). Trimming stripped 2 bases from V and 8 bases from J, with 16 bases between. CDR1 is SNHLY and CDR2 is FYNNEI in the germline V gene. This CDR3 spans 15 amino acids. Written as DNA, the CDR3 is TGTGCCAGCAGTGAAAGGCTAGGAGGGAGCGATGAGCAGTTCTTC. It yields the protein CASSERLGGSDEQFF.

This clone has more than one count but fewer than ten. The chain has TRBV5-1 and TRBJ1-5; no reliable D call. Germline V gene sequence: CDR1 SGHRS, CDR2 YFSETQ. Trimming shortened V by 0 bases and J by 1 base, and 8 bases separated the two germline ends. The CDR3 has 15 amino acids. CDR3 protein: CASSLDPQSNQPQHF. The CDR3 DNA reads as TGCGCCAGCAGCTTGGATCCCCAGAGCAATCAGCCCCAGCATTTT.

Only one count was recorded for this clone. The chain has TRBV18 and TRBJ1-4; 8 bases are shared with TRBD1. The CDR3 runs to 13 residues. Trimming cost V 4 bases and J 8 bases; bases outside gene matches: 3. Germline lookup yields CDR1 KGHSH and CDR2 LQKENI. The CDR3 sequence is CASSRDRGEKLFF. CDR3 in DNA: TGTGCCAGCTCACGCGACAGGGGAGAAAAACTGTTTTTT.

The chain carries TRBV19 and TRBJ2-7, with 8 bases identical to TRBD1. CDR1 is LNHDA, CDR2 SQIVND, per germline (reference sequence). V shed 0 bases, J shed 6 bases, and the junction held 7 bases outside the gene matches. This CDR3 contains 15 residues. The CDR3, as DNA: TGTGCCAGTAGTATAGATGGGACAGGACTAAGCGAGCAGTACTTC. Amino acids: CASSIDGTGLSEQYF. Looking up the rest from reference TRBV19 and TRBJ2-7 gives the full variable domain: DGGITQSPKYLFRKEGQNVTLSCEQNLNHDAMYWYRQDPGQGLRLIYYSQIVNDFQKGDIAEGYSVSREKKESFPLTVTSAQKNPTAFYLCASSIDGTGLSEQYFGPGTRLTVT.

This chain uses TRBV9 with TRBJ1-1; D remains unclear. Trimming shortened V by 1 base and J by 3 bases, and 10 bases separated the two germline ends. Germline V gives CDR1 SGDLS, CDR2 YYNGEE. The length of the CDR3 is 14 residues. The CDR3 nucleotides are TGTGCCAGCAGCGTATGGGCTAAGGACACTGAAGCTTTCTTT. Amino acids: CASSVWAKDTEAFF.

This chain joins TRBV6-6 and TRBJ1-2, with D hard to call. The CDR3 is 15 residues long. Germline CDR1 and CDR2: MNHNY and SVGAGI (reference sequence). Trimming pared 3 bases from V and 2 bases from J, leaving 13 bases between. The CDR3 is CASSYVGRENYGYTF. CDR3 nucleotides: TGTGCCAGCAGTTATGTAGGGAGGGAGAACTATGGCTACACCTTC.

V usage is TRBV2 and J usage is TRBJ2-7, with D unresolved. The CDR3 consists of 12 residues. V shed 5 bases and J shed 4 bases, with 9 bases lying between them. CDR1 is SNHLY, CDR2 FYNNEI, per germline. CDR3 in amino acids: CASSFTGYEQYF. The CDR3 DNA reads TGTGCCAGCAGTTTTACCGGGTACGAGCAGTACTTC.

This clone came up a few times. For the CDR3, the DNA is TGCGCCAGCAGCGAGGGAGACACCGGGGAGCTGTTTTTT. Protein product: CASSEGDTGELFF. The chain has TRBV4-1 and TRBJ2-2, with D possibly matching TRBD2 (5 bases). Trimming took off 5 bases at V and 3 bases at J, with 7 bases between the two ends. Germline V gene sequence: CDR1 MGHRA, CDR2 YSYEKL. This CDR3 has 13 amino acids.

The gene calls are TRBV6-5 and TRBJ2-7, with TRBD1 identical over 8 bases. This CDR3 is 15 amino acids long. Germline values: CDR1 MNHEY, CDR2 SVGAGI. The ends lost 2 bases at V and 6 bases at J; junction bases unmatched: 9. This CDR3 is CASSYATGGYGEQYF. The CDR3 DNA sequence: TGTGCCAGCAGTTACGCCACAGGGGGGTATGGCGAGCAGTACTTC.

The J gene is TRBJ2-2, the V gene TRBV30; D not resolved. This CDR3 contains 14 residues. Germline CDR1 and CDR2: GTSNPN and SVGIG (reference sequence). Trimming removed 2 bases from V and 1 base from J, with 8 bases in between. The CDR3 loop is CAWSYNRNTGELFF. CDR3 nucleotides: TGTGCCTGGAGTTATAATCGGAACACCGGGGAGCTGTTTTTT. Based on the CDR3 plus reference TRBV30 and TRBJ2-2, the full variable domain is SQTIHQWPATLVQPVGSPLSLECTVEGTSNPNLYWYRQAAGRGLQLLFYSVGIGQISSEVPQNLSASRPQDRQFILSSKKLLLSDSGFYLCAWSYNRNTGELFFGEGSRLTVL.